One T cell receptor beta chain is described in this entry. Its matching antigen is unknown. The trim removed 10 bases at V and 2 bases at J, leaving 8 bases unmatched. The CDR3 has 14 amino acids. CDR1 is MDHEN, CDR2 SYDVKM, per germline. Sequenced by immunoSEQ multiplex PCR; TCRdb stores in-frame clones only, minus some. The table includes fewer than 2.5 million clones, over 85% detected once. This record belongs to a study of shared clonotypes between healthy human individuals. Findings of the study overall: Rarefaction exposed incomplete sorted-subset sequencing despite large depth. Among donors, sharing of clonotypes was expected to be affected by sequencing depth.

The chain recombines TRBV28 with TRBJ2-5; TRBD1 aligns across 9 bases. The clonotype originates from a man between 18 and 35 years old in good health. Some clones in this sample may be carry-over from other donors' samples. The specimen was naive CD4+ T cells from PBMCs. Specified subset: CD45RA+ positively selected. The CDR3 nucleotides are TGTGCCACGACCAGGACAGGGGCACAAGAGACCCAGTACTTC. Residues: CATTRTGAQETQYF.